The 7 T cell receptor beta chains below come from one sample, sequenced in a study of CD8+ T cells in alopecia areata. Extraction and reverse transcription of RNA yielded cDNA as the sequencing template. The method was immunoSEQ multiplex PCR; TCRdb's version includes in-frame clones alone and lacks a portion of them. The sample lists under 300,000 clones; 60% were seen once. The treatment here: oral pan-JAK inhibitor, 5-10 mg twice daily. This specimen was CD4+ T cells sorted from blood, taken around week 54, from a patient treated with tofacitinib. The receptor source for this set is a human donor with alopecia areata.

The chain is built from TRBV29-1 and TRBJ2-5; no clear D. The ends were cut back, 3 bases at V and 1 base at J, with 9 bases in the middle. Germline CDR1 and CDR2: SQVTM and ANQGSEA. The CDR3 spans 13 residues. CDR3 bases: TGCAGCGTTGATTGGCAGCTCCAAGAGACCCAGTACTTC. Translating gives CSVDWQLQETQYF. Variable domain in full (rest from reference TRBV29-1 and TRBJ2-5): SAVISQKPSRDICQRGTSLTIQCQVDSQVTMMFWYRQQPGQSLTLIATANQGSEATYESGFVIDKFPISRPNLTFSTLTVSNMSPEDSSIYLCSVDWQLQETQYFGPGTRLLVL.

The V gene is TRBV5-1, the J gene TRBJ1-1; D remains unclear. The CDR3 is made up of 15 amino acids. The ends were cut back, 3 bases at V and 0 bases at J, with 12 bases in the middle. CDR1 and CDR2 from the germline V gene are SGHRS and YFSETQ. The CDR3 sequence is CASSSWGEMNTEAFF. The CDR3 coding sequence is TGCGCCAGCAGCTCCTGGGGAGAAATGAACACTGAAGCTTTCTTT.

The chain has TRBV5-1 and TRBJ2-5, with TRBD2 as a possible D gene (6 bases). CDR1 is SGHRS, CDR2 YFSETQ, per germline. The ends were cut back, 0 bases at V and 4 bases at J, with 10 bases in the middle. The CDR3 runs 14 residues. The DNA for the CDR3 is TGCGCCAGCAGCTTGGGGGAGGTCGGAGAGACCCAGTACTTC. Amino acids: CASSLGEVGETQYF.

V gene TRBV7-8 combines with J gene TRBJ2-1; no firm D call. Per the germline V gene, CDR1 is SGHVS and CDR2 is FQNEAQ. V was clipped by 2 bases and J by 5 bases, with 7 bases between them. This CDR3 spans 13 amino acids. The DNA for the CDR3 is TGTGCCAGCAGCTTAACCTACGACAATGAGCAGTTCTTC. Protein product: CASSLTYDNEQFF.

There are a few counts of this clone. The chain combines TRBV7-2 with TRBJ1-5; the match to TRBD1 covers 7 bases. V lost 5 bases to trimming and J lost 4 bases; unmatched junction nucleotides: 11. CDR1 and CDR2 from the germline V gene are SGHTA and FQGNSA. The CDR3 runs to 16 residues. This CDR3 reads CASSTVGTATNQPQHF. Here the CDR3 DNA reads TGTGCCAGCAGCACCGTGGGGACAGCAACAAATCAGCCCCAGCATTTT. The variable domain in full, completed from reference TRBV7-2 and TRBJ1-5, reads GAGVSQSPSNKVTEKGKDVELRCDPISGHTALYWYRQSLGQGLEFLIYFQGNSAPDKSGLPSDRFSAERTGGSVSTLTIQRTQQEDSAVYLCASSTVGTATNQPQHFGDGTRLSIL.

The rearrangement uses TRBV25-1 and TRBJ2-3; no clear D. Trimming removed 3 bases at V and 1 base at J, with 8 bases between. CDR3 length equals 14 residues. Germline lookup yields CDR1 MGHDK and CDR2 SYGVNS. The CDR3 nucleotides read TGTGCCAGCAGTGATGGACCGGGCACAGATACGCAGTATTTT. This sequence encodes CASSDGPGTDTQYF. Full variable domain (rest looked up from reference TRBV25-1 and TRBJ2-3): EADIYQTPRYLVIGTGKKITLECSQTMGHDKMYWYQQDPGMELHLIHYSYGVNSTEKGDLSSESTVSRIRTEHFPLTLESARPSHTSQYLCASSDGPGTDTQYFGPGTRLTVL.

This clone appeared a few times. The rearrangement uses TRBV29-1 and TRBJ1-4, with TRBD1 identical over 10 bases. Germline trimming cut 5 bases from V and 7 bases from J; bases unmatched to any gene: 4. This CDR3 region has 13 residues. CDR1 is SQVTM, CDR2 ANQGSEA, per germline. The CDR3 region has the DNA TGCAGCGTTCAGGGACAGGGGCGTGAAAAACTGTTTTTT. Its protein is CSVQGQGREKLFF.